The clone carrying this TCR beta chain was detected ten times or more. The data derive from a study of HIV-infected patients and healthy controls. MiXCR, run by TCRdb on the 5' RACE reads, gives a single entry per CDR3 protein. The profile shows 15,000 to 20,000 distinct CDR3 sequences, over 15% of them singletons. This CDR3 region has 14 residues. Germline V gene lookup returns CDR1 MGHDK and CDR2 SYGVNS. V lost 1 base and J 5 bases, leaving 12 bases between the germline ends. This chain links TRBV25-1 with TRBJ2-7; D might be TRBD1 (6 bases). The material sequenced was CD8+ T cells from blood. This TCR came from a human donor in good health. This chain's CDR3 is CASSEWAKGDEQYF. CDR3 nucleotide sequence: TGTGCCAGCAGTGAATGGGCTAAGGGGGACGAGCAGTACTTC.